This TCR beta chain was profiled in a study of control samples from healthy donors and cancer patients (dated by TCRdb to about 2020). The library was obtained by the immunoSEQ multiplex PCR assay. TCRdb stores this immuneACCESS table with in-frame sequences only. Part of the clones is absent; in the studies checked, under half of the shortfall reflects unresolved V genes, and no reason is known for the rest. Counted in this sample were 190,000 or so clones; over 85% of them appeared once. The top ten hold roughly 1.6% of the sample. Sequences LNHDA (CDR1) and SQIVND (CDR2) are obtained from the germline V gene (reference sequence). V has 5 bases trimmed and J has 3 bases trimmed; junction bases matching no gene number 4. The CDR3 starts with the cysteine, ends with the phenylalanine, and has 13 residues. CDR3 DNA is the only sequence kept; it has 39 bases, read in frame from the first base. Regarding this clone: Its recognized antigen is unknown. There are no base qualities to consult, and no much larger clone falls within one base.

The origin of this receptor is a man younger than 30 in good health. Sequenced material: blood. The chain is made from TRBV19 and TRBJ2-7; 7 bases in between match TRBD1. CDR3 protein: CASSGQAFYEQYF. The DNA reads TGTGCCAGTAGTGGACAGGCCTTCTACGAGCAGTACTTC.